This note documents a single T cell receptor beta chain sequence. The record originates from a study of blood T cell repertoires in COVID-19. At the level of the study: The origin of the acute and convalescent COVID-19 samples was the United States, Italy and Spain.

Authors' analysis steps: Amplification from reference gene primers served as the basis for estimated nucleated cell counts. Clones were sequenced by immunoSEQ multiplex PCR, and TCRdb holds only the in-frame ones, with some missing. Clone size and V and J calls were adopted from that table, with D and trimming inferred from the DNA. The sample has 65,000 to 80,000 clones; roughly 85% are singletons. Germline CDR1 is KGHSH and CDR2 is LQKENI. CDR3 length equals 15 residues. V was cut by 7 bases and J by 6 bases, with 20 bases left in between. The rearrangement uses TRBV18 and TRBJ2-3; a weak D match, TRBD1 (6 bases). The specimen was peripheral blood. The sequence was collected from a man younger than 40 with acute or convalescent COVID-19. The CDR3 nucleotides are TGTGCCAGCTACCCAGGACAGCCTCGCAGTGATACGCAGTATTTT. Its protein product is CASYPGQPRSDTQYF.